These 22 T cell receptor beta chains share one sample of origin, sequenced in a study of T cells in Graves' hyperthyroidism and ophthalmopathy. Template material for amplifying TCR beta CDR3 regions consisted of RNA transcripts. During a first-round RT-PCR of the TCR CDR3, the HTBI primer set was used. TCRdb analysed the multiplex PCR reads with MiXCR anew, one entry per CDR3 protein. The sample includes roughly 560,000 distinct CDR3 sequences, about 15% of them seen just once. Material: blood. The receptor set was obtained from a woman aged 40 to 55 with Graves' ophthalmopathy.

This clonotype was seen many times. This rearrangement joins TRBV12-3 or TRBV12-4 to TRBJ2-7; TRBD1 matches at 10 bases. This CDR3 spans 17 amino acids. The J segment lost 2 bases and the V segment lost 7 bases, leaving 14 bases of the junction unmatched. The CDR3 spells CASILDRGRSPPYEQYF. In DNA, the CDR3 is TGTGCCAGCATCCTTGACAGGGGGCGTTCCCCACCCTACGAGCAGTACTTC.

This clonotype was observed many times. V and J are TRBV12-3 or TRBV12-4 and TRBJ2-7; 8 bases fit TRBD2. The CDR3 consists of 15 residues. J lost 1 base, V lost 4 bases, and 6 bases had no gene match. The chain's CDR3 is CASSSPSGRSYEQYF. Here the CDR3 DNA reads TGTGCCAGCAGTTCCCCTAGCGGGCGTTCCTACGAGCAGTACTTC.

In this sample, this clonotype turned up many times. The J gene is TRBJ1-5, the V gene TRBV7-2; unclear D gene. The V gene lost 0 bases and the J gene lost 2 bases, with 14 bases spanning the gap. CDR3 length: 17 amino acids. Germline V lookup: CDR1 SGHTA, CDR2 FQGNSA. CDR3 nucleotides: TGTGCCAGCAGCTTAGCGGGCATCCCCGCGGGCAATCAGCCCCAGCATTTT. This encodes CASSLAGIPAGNQPQHF. Full variable domain (rest looked up from reference TRBV7-2 and TRBJ1-5): GAGVSQSPSNKVTEKGKDVELRCDPISGHTALYWYRQSLGQGLEFLIYFQGNSAPDKSGLPSDRFSAERTGGSVSTLTIQRTQQEDSAVYLCASSLAGIPAGNQPQHFGDGTRLSIL.

The sample holds many counts of this clonotype. The rearrangement joins TRBV12-3 or TRBV12-4 to TRBJ1-5; 9 positions match TRBD1. The CDR3 has 15 residues. The V segment lost 6 bases and the J segment 2 bases; nucleotides outside the gene matches: 5. The CDR3 region is CASSRTGVGNQPQHF. In DNA form, the CDR3 reads TGTGCCAGCAGCAGGACAGGGGTTGGCAATCAGCCCCAGCATTTT.

The rearrangement joins TRBV11-1 to TRBJ2-7, with 8 bases matching TRBD1. The CDR3 extends over 16 amino acids. Per germline, CDR1 SGHAT and CDR2 FQDESV (reference sequence). Trimming at V came to 4 bases and at J to 4 bases, leaving 12 bases not matched to a gene. In nucleotides, the CDR3 is TGTGCCAGCAGCTATTTTACAGGGGGTTTCGTTTACGAGCAGTACTTC. Translating gives CASSYFTGGFVYEQYF.

This clonotype was detected ten times or more. CDR3 in amino acids: CASSFRTDYEQYF. Here the CDR3 DNA reads TGTGCCAGCAGTTTCAGGACAGACTACGAGCAGTACTTC. This chain joins TRBV28 and TRBJ2-7, with a weak D call TRBD1 (6 bases). V lost 3 bases and J lost 3, with 9 bases in between. Germline V gene data show CDR1 as MDHEN and CDR2 as SYDVKM. This CDR3 has 13 amino acids.

The chain uses TRBV11-1 and TRBJ2-7; 9 nucleotides line up with TRBD2. The V and J ends lost 4 bases and 3 bases, in that order; junction bases with no gene match: 10. Germline CDR1 is SGHAT and CDR2 is FQDESV (reference sequence). The CDR3 spans 16 residues. CDR3 sequence: CASSSAGGGNVYEQYF. CDR3 coding DNA: TGTGCCAGCAGCTCAGCGGGAGGAGGTAATGTCTACGAGCAGTACTTC.

In this sample, this clonotype turned up many times. The V gene is TRBV12-3 or TRBV12-4, the J gene TRBJ1-1; D is undetermined. Trimming took 6 bases from V and 6 from J, leaving 11 bases between them. CDR3 size: 12 residues. CDR3 in amino acids: CASRSEAAEAFF. DNA of the CDR3: TGTGCCAGCAGAAGTGAGGCGGCTGAAGCTTTCTTT.

Many counts were recorded for this clonotype. This sequence joins TRBV15 and TRBJ2-7, with 7 bases lining up with TRBD2. The CDR3 runs 13 residues. CDR1 LNHNV and CDR2 YYDKDF come from the germline V gene (reference sequence). Trimming cost V 8 bases and J 2 bases; bases outside gene matches: 6. The CDR3 DNA sequence: TGTGCCACCGCGGGGGAGACCCCCTACGAGCAGTACTTC. Translating gives CATAGETPYEQYF.

The chain joins TRBV11-2 to TRBJ2-7, with 12 bases aligning to TRBD2. The CDR3 has 16 amino acids. V lost 1 base to trimming and J lost 5 bases; unmatched junction nucleotides: 6. Germline V lookup: CDR1 SGHAT, CDR2 FQNNGV. In nucleotides, the CDR3 is TGTGCCAGCAGCTTAGGGTCCGGACTAGCGGGAAACGAGCAGTACTTC. Translated, it gives CASSLGSGLAGNEQYF.

This clonotype was counted only a few times. The V call is TRBV27, the J call TRBJ1-5, with TRBD1 matching over 8 bases. J lost 4 bases, V lost 3 bases, and 5 bases had no gene match. The CDR3 runs to 15 residues. Germline values: CDR1 MNHEY, CDR2 SMNVEV (reference sequence). CDR3 sequence reads: CASSLTGVSNQPQHF. Here the CDR3 DNA reads TGTGCCAGCAGTTTGACAGGGGTGAGTAATCAGCCCCAGCATTTT.

There are many counts of this clonotype. The gene calls are TRBV28 and TRBJ2-7; tentative D call: TRBD1 (5 bases). The V end was cut by 2 bases, the J end by 3 bases, with 11 bases between. The germline CDR1 and CDR2 sequences are MDHEN and SYDVKM. The CDR3 sequence is 14 residues long. CDR3 sequence: CASSLVDRVYEQYF. In nucleotides, the CDR3 is TGTGCCAGCAGTTTAGTCGACAGAGTCTACGAGCAGTACTTC. The complete variable domain, with remaining parts taken from reference TRBV28 and TRBJ2-7, reads DVKVTQSSRYLVKRTGEKVFLECVQDMDHENMFWYRQDPGLGLRLIYFSYDVKMKEKGDIPEGYSVSREKKERFSLILESASTNQTSMYLCASSLVDRVYEQYFGPGTRLTVT.

This clonotype was seen many times. V and J are TRBV28 and TRBJ2-7; D might be TRBD2 (5 bases). Per germline, CDR1 MDHEN and CDR2 SYDVKM. CDR3 length: 16 amino acids. V gave up 3 bases and J gave up 0 bases, with 15 bases separating them. Written as DNA, the CDR3 is TGTGCCAGCAGTTTTAGAGGGTCTTTTAGCTCCTACGAGCAGTACTTC. It yields the protein CASSFRGSFSSYEQYF.

This clonotype showed up many times. The V gene is TRBV6-1, the J gene TRBJ2-7; TRBD2 matches 8 bases. The ends lost 7 bases at V and 0 bases at J; junction bases unmatched: 8. The V gene's germline CDR1 is MNHNS and CDR2 SASEGT. The CDR3 spans 15 residues. CDR3 sequence reads: CASTALSGSSYEQYF. CDR3 nucleotide sequence: TGTGCCAGCACCGCCCTGAGCGGGAGCTCCTACGAGCAGTACTTC.

This clonotype showed up many times. This chain connects TRBV12-3 or TRBV12-4 to TRBJ1-1; D gene unclear. CDR3 size: 13 residues. V lost 6 bases and J lost 1, with 9 bases in between. The CDR3 loop is CASRPHKNTEAFF. DNA for the CDR3: TGTGCCAGCAGGCCACACAAGAACACTGAAGCTTTCTTT.

At least ten counts were recorded for this clonotype. The chain uses TRBV12-3 or TRBV12-4 and TRBJ2-2; D is uncertain. This CDR3 region has 13 residues. Trimming took off 4 bases at V and 4 bases at J, with 7 bases between the two ends. CDR3 residues: CASSSATTGELFF. CDR3 sequence (DNA): TGTGCCAGCAGTTCTGCTACCACCGGGGAGCTGTTTTTT.

This clonotype was detected a few times. The V gene is TRBV12-3 or TRBV12-4, the J gene TRBJ1-2; 9 bases match TRBD1. V lost 8 bases, J lost 2 bases, and 6 bases stayed unmatched. This CDR3 comprises 14 residues. The CDR3 sequence: CASYRGLTNYGYTF. For the CDR3, the DNA is TGTGCCAGCTACAGGGGGCTAACCAACTATGGCTACACCTTC.

This clonotype appeared a single time. The chain combines TRBV30 with TRBJ1-1; D remains unclear. This CDR3 has 14 amino acids. CDR1 GTSNPN and CDR2 SVGIG come from the germline V gene (reference sequence). V lost 5 bases to trimming and J lost 0 bases, with 13 bases between them. This CDR3 reads CAWGKGNLNTEAFF. The CDR3 nucleotides read TGTGCCTGGGGGAAGGGAAACCTGAACACTGAAGCTTTCTTT.

This clonotype was seen at least ten times. The chain joins TRBV6-1 to TRBJ2-5; no clear D. The V gene's germline CDR1 is MNHNS and CDR2 SASEGT. The CDR3 sequence is 14 residues long. V was shortened by 7 bases and J by 1 base, with 13 bases between the two germline ends. The CDR3 DNA sequence: TGTGCCAGCAAGGAGTCTAGAGGCCAAGAGACCCAGTACTTC. Its protein is CASKESRGQETQYF.

This clonotype was detected many times. The V and J genes are TRBV28 and TRBJ2-2, with a weak D call TRBD1 (7 bases). Germline values: CDR1 MDHEN, CDR2 SYDVKM. Trimming shortened V by 5 bases and J by 3 bases, and 22 bases separated the two germline ends. The CDR3 length is 18 residues. The CDR3 nucleotides read TGTGCCAGCAGTCTCGACAGGGTTTCGGGAGTCGACACCGGGGAGCTGTTTTTT. This encodes CASSLDRVSGVDTGELFF.

This clonotype has a count of ten or more. CDR3 nucleotides: TGTGCCAGCAGAGGCGGACAAATCCAAGAGACCCAGTACTTC. It codes for CASRGGQIQETQYF. The gene calls are TRBV6-2 or TRBV6-3 and TRBJ2-5; tentatively, D is TRBD1 (5 bases). The CDR3 spans 14 residues. Trimming removed 6 bases from V and 1 base from J, with 12 bases in between. Germline CDR1 MNHEY, CDR2 SVGEGT.

This clonotype was observed at least ten times. The chain carries TRBV11-2 and TRBJ2-7; TRBD2 aligns across 14 bases. Germline V gene lookup returns CDR1 SGHAT and CDR2 FQNNGV. The CDR3 extends over 16 amino acids. Losses at the gene ends were 5 bases for V and 4 bases for J; bases not matched to a gene: 7. CDR3 nucleotide sequence: TGTGCCAGCAGCCTAACCGGGACTAGCGGGAGTTACGAGCAGTACTTC. Protein sequence: CASSLTGTSGSYEQYF.